This T cell receptor beta chain was found in a study of long-term antiretroviral therapy in people with HIV. General study findings and limits: Pre-ART expanded clones dominated the repertoire at every time point.

Looked up from germline, CDR1 is SEHNR and CDR2 is FQNEAQ (reference sequence). CDR3 length: 16 residues. The V and J ends lost 5 bases and 4 bases respectively, with 17 bases between them. In this sample, this clone turned up once. Its antigen is undetermined. They ran version v3.0 of the immunoSEQ assay at survey level. Samples were sequenced targeting about 35,000-50,000 T-cell genomes each. Sequencing used immunoSEQ multiplex PCR; TCRdb keeps in-frame clones, though not all of them. The sample consists of about 23,000 clones, 85% of them appearing once. The TCR was taken from a man in his forties or fifties with HIV. Sequencing was performed on unsorted PBMCs, taken 1.6 years after starting antiretroviral therapy. The chain joins TRBV7-9 to TRBJ2-2, with a weak D call TRBD1 (6 bases). The CDR3 is CASSPHRQASTGELFF. The CDR3 DNA sequence: TGTGCCAGCAGCCCACATCGACAGGCGAGCACCGGGGAGCTGTTTTTT.